These T cell receptor beta chains were read from a single sample in a study of blood T cell repertoires in COVID-19. The data were produced by immunoSEQ multiplex PCR, yet TCRdb's version contains in-frame clones alone and is incomplete. Of 29,000 or so clones in the sample, approximately 80% are singletons; the top ten hold 45% to 50%. Sequences were obtained from peripheral blood. These receptors all come from a woman in her seventies with acute or convalescent COVID-19. CDR3s include the opening cysteine and the closing phenylalanine or tryptophan. A D gene is named only where the DNA matches it firmly. Clone size is stated in some rows and not others, as once, few, many or a class when expanded.

V gene: TRBV5-1
clone size: -
J gene: TRBJ2-7
D gene: -
CDR3 protein: CASSSQGGEQYF
CDR3 DNA: TGCGCCAGCAGCTCCCAGGGCGGTGAGCAGTACTTC

V gene: TRBV28
clone size: -
J gene: TRBJ1-1
D gene: TRBD1
CDR3 protein: CASSFTGGLNTEAFF
CDR3 DNA: TGTGCCAGCAGTTTCACAGGGGGCCTGAACACTGAAGCTTTCTTT

V gene: TRBV24-1
clone size: many
J gene: TRBJ2-3
D gene: -
CDR3 protein: CATSDRGRGATDTQYF
CDR3 DNA: TGTGCCACCAGTGACAGGGGCCGGGGGGCCACAGATACGCAGTATTTT

V gene: TRBV1
clone size: -
J gene: TRBJ2-1
D gene: -
CDR3 protein: CTSSPRATQKYNEQFF
CDR3 DNA: TGCACCAGCAGCCCGAGGGCGACCCAAAAATACAATGAGCAGTTCTTC

V gene: TRBV19
clone size: -
J gene: TRBJ2-3
D gene: TRBD2
CDR3 protein: CASSRGTLAGVRDTQYF
CDR3 DNA: TGTGCCAGTAGTAGGGGCACGCTAGCGGGAGTCAGAGATACGCAGTATTTT

V gene: TRBV10-3
clone size: -
J gene: TRBJ2-5
D gene: -
CDR3 protein: CAISDAGTGQETQYF
CDR3 DNA: TGTGCCATCAGTGACGCGGGGACGGGACAAGAGACCCAGTACTTC

V gene: TRBV19
clone size: -
J gene: TRBJ2-4
D gene: -
CDR3 protein: CASSTLAELAKNIQYF
CDR3 DNA: TGTGCCAGTAGTACTTTAGCGGAGCTAGCCAAAAACATTCAGTACTTC

V gene: TRBV29-1
clone size: -
J gene: TRBJ2-1
D gene: TRBD1
CDR3 protein: CSGGQGQGEQFF
CDR3 DNA: TGCAGCGGGGGACAGGGGCAGGGGGAGCAGTTCTTC

V gene: TRBV7-8
clone size: -
J gene: TRBJ2-1
D gene: -
CDR3 protein: CASSPSSYNEQFF
CDR3 DNA: TGTGCCAGCAGCCCCTCCTCCTACAATGAGCAGTTCTTC

V gene: TRBV7-2
clone size: -
J gene: TRBJ1-2
D gene: -
CDR3 protein: CASSSGLSYGYTF
CDR3 DNA: TGTGCCAGCAGCTCGGGACTGTCGTATGGCTACACCTTC

V gene: TRBV6-5
clone size: few
J gene: TRBJ2-7
D gene: -
CDR3 protein: CASSYRRGYEQYF
CDR3 DNA: TGTGCCAGCAGTTACCGCAGGGGCTACGAGCAGTACTTC

V gene: TRBV7-2
clone size: -
J gene: TRBJ2-3
D gene: -
CDR3 protein: CASSLVEHTTDTQYF
CDR3 DNA: TGTGCCAGCAGCTTAGTCGAACATACCACAGATACGCAGTATTTT

V gene: TRBV7-2
clone size: -
J gene: TRBJ2-5
D gene: TRBD2
CDR3 protein: CASSLEKLAGGGETQYF
CDR3 DNA: TGTGCCAGCAGCTTAGAGAAACTAGCGGGAGGGGGGGAGACCCAGTACTTC

V gene: TRBV11-2
clone size: -
J gene: TRBJ2-7
D gene: -
CDR3 protein: CASSSLAGPSSYEQYF
CDR3 DNA: TGTGCCAGCAGCTCCCTGGCGGGACCGAGCTCCTACGAGCAGTACTTC

V gene: TRBV24-1
clone size: -
J gene: TRBJ1-3
D gene: -
CDR3 protein: CATSDRQANTIYF
CDR3 DNA: TGTGCCACCAGTGATAGACAGGCAAACACCATATATTTT

V gene: TRBV3-1/TRBV3-2
clone size: -
J gene: TRBJ1-2
D gene: -
CDR3 protein: CASSPAGLNYGYTF
CDR3 DNA: TGTGCCAGCAGCCCCGCCGGACTTAACTATGGCTACACCTTC

V gene: TRBV12-3/TRBV12-4
clone size: -
J gene: TRBJ1-2
D gene: -
CDR3 protein: CASSFRGSAGYTF
CDR3 DNA: TGTGCCAGCAGTTTTCGCGGGTCGGCGGGCTACACCTTC

V gene: TRBV3-1/TRBV3-2
clone size: -
J gene: TRBJ2-1
D gene: TRBD2
CDR3 protein: CASSLWTSGNNEQFF
CDR3 DNA: TGTGCCAGCAGCCTCTGGACTAGCGGGAACAATGAGCAGTTCTTC

V gene: TRBV10-3
clone size: once
J gene: TRBJ2-7
D gene: -
CDR3 protein: CAISDSTGPGDEQYF
CDR3 DNA: TGTGCCATCAGTGACTCAACAGGCCCTGGGGACGAGCAGTACTTC

V gene: TRBV5-5
clone size: -
J gene: TRBJ2-3
D gene: -
CDR3 protein: CASSLTADTQYF
CDR3 DNA: TGTGCCAGCAGCTTAACGGCAGATACGCAGTATTTT

V gene: TRBV7-9
clone size: -
J gene: TRBJ1-3
D gene: -
CDR3 protein: CASSFAGMGNTIYF
CDR3 DNA: TGTGCCAGCAGCTTTGCAGGGATGGGAAACACCATATATTTT

V gene: TRBV9
clone size: -
J gene: TRBJ2-5
D gene: TRBD1
CDR3 protein: CASSVVGQGARETQYF
CDR3 DNA: TGTGCCAGCAGCGTAGTTGGGCAGGGGGCTCGAGAGACCCAGTACTTC

V gene: TRBV3-1/TRBV3-2
clone size: -
J gene: TRBJ1-2
D gene: -
CDR3 protein: CASSQDSEEGKIYGYTF
CDR3 DNA: TGTGCCAGCAGCCAAGATTCCGAGGAGGGGAAGATCTATGGCTACACCTTC

V gene: TRBV2
clone size: once
J gene: TRBJ2-2
D gene: TRBD2
CDR3 protein: CASSVSRLAHPGELFF
CDR3 DNA: TGTGCCAGCAGTGTTTCGAGACTAGCGCACCCCGGGGAGCTGTTTTTT

V gene: TRBV29-1
clone size: few
J gene: TRBJ2-1
D gene: -
CDR3 protein: CSVQSGTRGLPEQFF
CDR3 DNA: TGCAGCGTTCAATCTGGAACTAGAGGGTTGCCGGAGCAGTTCTTC

V gene: TRBV6-5
clone size: -
J gene: TRBJ2-1
D gene: TRBD2
CDR3 protein: CASSYGGGPYNEQFF
CDR3 DNA: TGTGCCAGCAGCTACGGGGGGGGCCCCTACAATGAGCAGTTCTTC

V gene: TRBV4-1
clone size: -
J gene: TRBJ2-5
D gene: -
CDR3 protein: CASSQGGAGAMETQYF
CDR3 DNA: TGCGCCAGCAGCCAGGGGGGGGCGGGGGCTATGGAGACCCAGTACTTC

V gene: TRBV4-3
clone size: -
J gene: TRBJ2-7
D gene: TRBD2
CDR3 protein: CASSQERAGRGYEQYF
CDR3 DNA: TGCGCCAGCAGCCAAGAACGAGCGGGGAGAGGCTACGAGCAGTACTTC

V gene: TRBV19
clone size: -
J gene: TRBJ1-5
D gene: -
CDR3 protein: CASSIGQGMDQPQHF
CDR3 DNA: TGTGCCAGTAGTATCGGCCAGGGGATGGATCAGCCCCAGCATTTT

V gene: TRBV5-6
clone size: -
J gene: TRBJ1-6
D gene: -
CDR3 protein: CASSPLRGSPLHF
CDR3 DNA: TGTGCCAGCAGCCCTTTGCGGGGTTCACCCCTCCACTTT

V gene: TRBV7-9
clone size: -
J gene: TRBJ2-1
D gene: TRBD1
CDR3 protein: CASSSARDSNEQFF
CDR3 DNA: TGTGCCAGCAGCTCCGCTCGGGACAGCAATGAGCAGTTCTTC

V gene: TRBV9
clone size: -
J gene: TRBJ2-1
D gene: -
CDR3 protein: CASSSNQGYEQFF
CDR3 DNA: TGTGCCAGCAGCTCCAACCAGGGATATGAGCAGTTCTTC

V gene: TRBV29-1
clone size: -
J gene: TRBJ2-1
D gene: -
CDR3 protein: CSVGPDTYNEQFF
CDR3 DNA: TGCAGCGTCGGGCCGGACACCTACAATGAGCAGTTCTTC

V gene: TRBV7-9
clone size: -
J gene: TRBJ2-5
D gene: TRBD2
CDR3 protein: CASRRTSGGEETQYF
CDR3 DNA: TGTGCCAGCAGGCGGACTAGCGGGGGGGAAGAGACCCAGTACTTC

V gene: TRBV19
clone size: -
J gene: TRBJ2-6
D gene: -
CDR3 protein: CASTPDILGANVLTF
CDR3 DNA: TGTGCCAGTACCCCGGACATCCTGGGGGCCAACGTCCTGACTTTC

V gene: TRBV6-5
clone size: once
J gene: TRBJ1-2
D gene: -
CDR3 protein: CASSYSLSGGGYTF
CDR3 DNA: TGTGCCAGCAGTTACTCGTTATCCGGGGGTGGCTACACCTTC

V gene: TRBV2
clone size: -
J gene: TRBJ1-5
D gene: -
CDR3 protein: CASSGREGRNQPQHF
CDR3 DNA: TGTGCCAGCAGTGGCAGGGAAGGTCGCAATCAGCCCCAGCATTTT

V gene: TRBV10-2
clone size: few
J gene: TRBJ2-7
D gene: -
CDR3 protein: CASSIYGPNTDYEQYF
CDR3 DNA: TGCGCCAGCAGTATATATGGGCCCAACACAGACTACGAGCAGTACTTC

V gene: TRBV6-2/TRBV6-3
clone size: -
J gene: TRBJ2-1
D gene: -
CDR3 protein: CASSLGSSYNEQFF
CDR3 DNA: TGTGCCAGCAGTTTGGGCTCTTCCTACAATGAGCAGTTCTTC

V gene: TRBV5-5
clone size: -
J gene: TRBJ2-7
D gene: -
CDR3 protein: CASSLESRVEQYF
CDR3 DNA: TGTGCCAGCAGCTTGGAATCCAGGGTCGAGCAGTACTTC

V gene: TRBV5-4
clone size: -
J gene: TRBJ2-2
D gene: -
CDR3 protein: CASSPRGGANTGELFF
CDR3 DNA: TGTGCCAGCAGCCCACGCGGCGGGGCGAACACCGGGGAGCTGTTTTTT